These 10 T cell receptor beta chains were all obtained from the same sample, sequenced in a study of immune heterogeneity within non-small cell lung tumors. At approximately 570 ng per sample, bulk tumor genomic DNA provided the template. In surgery, several biopsies were collected from each primary tumor at widely spaced sites. Undergoing curative surgery were patients whose non-small cell lung cancer was untreated and newly diagnosed. The TCR beta CDR3 region was amplified by multiplex PCR employing 32 V and 13 J primers. TCRdb re-derived calls from the multiplex PCR reads in MiXCR, one entry per CDR3 protein. The sample has roughly 6,500 distinct CDR3 sequences; approximately 22% are singletons. Sequencing was performed on lung tumor tissue. The receptor set was obtained from a female donor with non-small cell lung cancer.

The rearrangement joins TRBV29-1 to TRBJ2-1; D is uncertain. CDR1 and CDR2 from the germline V gene are SQVTM and ANQGSEA. The V gene lost 2 bases and the J gene lost 7 bases, with 9 bases spanning the gap. This CDR3 has 12 amino acids. CDR3 region: CSVERHWNEQFF. The DNA of the CDR3 is TGCAGCGTTGAACGGCATTGGAATGAGCAGTTCTTC.

Judged by abundance, this clonotype is medium-sized. The chain combines TRBV30 with TRBJ1-1, with 7 bases fitting TRBD1. The CDR3 consists of 11 residues. Germline V lookup: CDR1 GTSNPN, CDR2 SVGIG (reference sequence). J gave up 7 bases and V 5 bases, and 4 bases lay outside the gene matches. For the CDR3, the DNA is TGTGCCTGGGCGGGACAGATTGAAGCTTTCTTT. Its protein is CAWAGQIEAFF.

This clonotype is termed medium-sized. The chain carries TRBV28 and TRBJ1-4, with 9 bases identical to TRBD1. V shed 3 bases and J 7 bases; nucleotides not matched to a gene: 3. Germline V gene data show CDR1 as MDHEN and CDR2 as SYDVKM. The CDR3 is 14 amino acids. This CDR3 is CASSFDRGTEKLFF. In DNA, the CDR3 is TGTGCCAGCAGTTTCGACAGGGGGACTGAAAAACTGTTTTTT.

By its share, this clonotype is medium-sized. The chain employs TRBV19 and TRBJ2-6; TRBD2 is a possible D gene (6 bases). The V and J ends lost 4 bases and 0 bases respectively, with 13 bases between them. The CDR3 covers 17 residues. Germline lookup yields CDR1 LNHDA and CDR2 SQIVND (reference sequence). CDR3 in amino acids: CASSKGLTYSGANVLTF. DNA of the CDR3: TGTGCCAGTAGTAAGGGACTCACGTACTCTGGGGCCAACGTCCTGACTTTC.

This clonotype was picked up a small number of times. The chain employs TRBV10-2 and TRBJ2-1, with D maybe TRBD2 (6 bases). Trimming left V 3 bases short and J 4 bases short, with 10 bases between. The CDR3 contains 14 residues. The germline V gene encodes CDR1 WSHSY and CDR2 SAAADI. CDR3 nucleotide sequence: TGCGCCAGCAGTGATGGAGCGGGTTACAATGAGCAGTTCTTC. Translated: CASSDGAGYNEQFF.

In the case of this clonotype: This could be a read error, since a much larger clone is one nucleotide away. The chain is built from TRBV18 and TRBJ1-5, with D tentatively TRBD1 (6 bases). Germline values: CDR1 KGHSH, CDR2 LQKENI. This CDR3 comprises 15 residues. The CDR3 coding sequence is TGTGCCAGCTCACCATACAGGGTAGGTGGTCAGCACCAGCATTTT. It translates to CASSPYRVGGQHQHF.

Points on this clonotype: The CDR3 end shows no conserved phenylalanine or tryptophan, and so a read error is likely. The chain is built from TRBV20-1 and TRBJ2-3; 11 bases line up with TRBD1. CDR3 length: 15 amino acids. Trimming cost V 4 bases and J 7 bases; bases outside gene matches: 10. Germline V gene data show CDR1 as DFQATT and CDR2 as SNEGSKA (reference sequence). This CDR3 reads CSATTEGTGGYTQYC. The CDR3 DNA sequence: TGCAGTGCTACCACCGAGGGGACAGGGGGGTATACGCAGTATTGT.

Details on this clonotype: Possible read error: a much larger clone is one base away. This chain connects TRBV20-1 to TRBJ1-5; no definite D call. This CDR3 is 14 amino acids long. Germline CDR1 DFQATT, CDR2 SNEGSKA (reference sequence). In DNA, the CDR3 is TGCAGTGCTAGAAGCCTCTATAGCAATCAGACCCAGCATTTT. Its protein is CSARSLYSNQTQHF.

V gene TRBV12-5 combines with J gene TRBJ2-7, with D unclear. Deletions cut 5 bases from V and 2 bases from J, with 25 bases between. The CDR3 has 18 residues. The V gene's germline CDR1 is LGHNT and CDR2 FRNRAP. This CDR3 is CASGTCLVPYLYTYEQYF. The DNA for the CDR3 is TGTGCTAGTGGTACCTGTTTGGTACCGTACCTCTACACCTACGAGCAGTACTTC.

Sample share makes this clonotype medium-sized. The chain joins TRBV12-3 or TRBV12-4 to TRBJ1-6, with a weak D call TRBD1 (6 bases). The CDR3 loop spans 17 amino acids. V was shortened by 2 bases and J by 0 bases, with 11 bases between the two germline ends. The CDR3 nucleotides read TGTGCCAGCAGTTTACGGGGGGCCGGCTCCTATAATTCACCCCTCCACTTT. As protein: CASSLRGAGSYNSPLHF.